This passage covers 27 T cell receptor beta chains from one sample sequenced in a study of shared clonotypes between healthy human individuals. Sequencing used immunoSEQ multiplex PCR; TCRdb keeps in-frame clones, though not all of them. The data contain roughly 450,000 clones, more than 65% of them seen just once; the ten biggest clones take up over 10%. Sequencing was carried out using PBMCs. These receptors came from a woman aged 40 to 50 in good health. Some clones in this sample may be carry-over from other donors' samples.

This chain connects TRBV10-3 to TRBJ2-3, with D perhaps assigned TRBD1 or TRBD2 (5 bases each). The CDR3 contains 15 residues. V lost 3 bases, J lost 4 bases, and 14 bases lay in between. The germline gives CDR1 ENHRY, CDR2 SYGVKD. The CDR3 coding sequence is TGTGCCATCAGTGACTCCGGGGCCTACTCAGATACGCAGTATTTT. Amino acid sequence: CAISDSGAYSDTQYF.

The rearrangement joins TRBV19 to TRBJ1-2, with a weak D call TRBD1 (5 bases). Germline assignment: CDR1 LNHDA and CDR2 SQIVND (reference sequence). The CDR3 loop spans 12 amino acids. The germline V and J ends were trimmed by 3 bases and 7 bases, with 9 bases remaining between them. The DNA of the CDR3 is TGTGCCAGTAGTATGAGGGGAGTTGGCTACACCTTC. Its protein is CASSMRGVGYTF.

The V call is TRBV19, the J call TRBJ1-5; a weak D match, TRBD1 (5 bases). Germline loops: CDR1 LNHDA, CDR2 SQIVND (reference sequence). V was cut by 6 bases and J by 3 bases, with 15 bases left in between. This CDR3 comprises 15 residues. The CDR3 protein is CASRQGTRDNQPQHF. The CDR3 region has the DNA TGTGCCAGTAGGCAGGGAACACGGGACAATCAGCCCCAGCATTTT.

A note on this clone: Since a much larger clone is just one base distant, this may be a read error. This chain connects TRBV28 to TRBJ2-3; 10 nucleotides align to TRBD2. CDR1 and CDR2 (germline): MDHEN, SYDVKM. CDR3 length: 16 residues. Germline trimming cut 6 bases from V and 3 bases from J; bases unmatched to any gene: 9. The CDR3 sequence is CASSPLGSGRTDTQYF. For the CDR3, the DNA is TGTGCCAGCAGCCCCCTGGGTAGCGGGAGGACAGATACGCAGTATTTT.

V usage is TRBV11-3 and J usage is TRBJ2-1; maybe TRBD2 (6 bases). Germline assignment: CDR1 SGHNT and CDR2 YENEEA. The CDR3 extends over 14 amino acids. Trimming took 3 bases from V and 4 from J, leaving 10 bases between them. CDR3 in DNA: TGTGCCAGCAGCTTGGCTAGCGTTTACAATGAGCAGTTCTTC. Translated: CASSLASVYNEQFF.

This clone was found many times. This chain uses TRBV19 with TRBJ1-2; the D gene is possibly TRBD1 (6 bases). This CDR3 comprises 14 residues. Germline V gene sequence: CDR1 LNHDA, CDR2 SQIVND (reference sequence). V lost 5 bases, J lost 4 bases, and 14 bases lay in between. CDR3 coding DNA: TGTGCCAGTAGTCCCAATCGACAGGTCTATGGCTACACCTTC. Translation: CASSPNRQVYGYTF. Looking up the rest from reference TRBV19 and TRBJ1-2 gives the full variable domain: DGGITQSPKYLFRKEGQNVTLSCEQNLNHDAMYWYRQDPGQGLRLIYYSQIVNDFQKGDIAEGYSVSREKKESFPLTVTSAQKNPTAFYLCASSPNRQVYGYTFGSGTRLTVV.

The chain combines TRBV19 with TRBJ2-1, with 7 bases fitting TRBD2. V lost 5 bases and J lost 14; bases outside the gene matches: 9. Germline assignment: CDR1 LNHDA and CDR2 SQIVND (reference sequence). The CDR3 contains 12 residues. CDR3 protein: CASSSQGAGEFF. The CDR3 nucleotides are TGTGCCAGTAGTTCCCAAGGGGCGGGAGAGTTCTTC.

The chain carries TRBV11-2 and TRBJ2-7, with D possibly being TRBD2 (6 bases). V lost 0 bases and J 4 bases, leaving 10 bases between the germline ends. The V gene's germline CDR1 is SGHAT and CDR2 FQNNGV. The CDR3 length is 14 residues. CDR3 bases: TGTGCCAGCAGCTTAGAAATGGGGGGATACGAGCAGTACTTC. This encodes CASSLEMGGYEQYF.

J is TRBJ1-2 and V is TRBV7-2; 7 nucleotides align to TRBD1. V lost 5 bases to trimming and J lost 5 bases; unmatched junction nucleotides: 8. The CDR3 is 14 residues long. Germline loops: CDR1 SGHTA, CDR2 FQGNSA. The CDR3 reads CASSPSGQRYGYTF. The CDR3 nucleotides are TGTGCCAGCAGCCCCTCGGGACAGCGATATGGCTACACCTTC.

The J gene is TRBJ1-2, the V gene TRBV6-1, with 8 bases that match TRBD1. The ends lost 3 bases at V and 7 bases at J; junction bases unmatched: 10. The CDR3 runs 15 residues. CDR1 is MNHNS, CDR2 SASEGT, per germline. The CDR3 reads CASSEGEDRAFGYTF. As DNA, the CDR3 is TGTGCCAGCAGTGAGGGCGAGGACAGGGCATTTGGCTACACCTTC.

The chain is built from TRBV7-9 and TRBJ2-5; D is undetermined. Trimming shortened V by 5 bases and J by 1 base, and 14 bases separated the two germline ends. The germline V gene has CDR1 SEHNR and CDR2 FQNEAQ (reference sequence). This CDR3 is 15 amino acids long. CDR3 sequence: CASSSRPDLQETQYF. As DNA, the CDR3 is TGTGCCAGCAGCAGTAGACCAGACCTCCAAGAGACCCAGTACTTC.

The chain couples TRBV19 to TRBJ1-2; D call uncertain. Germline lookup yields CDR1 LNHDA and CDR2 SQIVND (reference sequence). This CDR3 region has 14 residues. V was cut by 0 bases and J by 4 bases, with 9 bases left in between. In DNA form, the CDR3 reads TGTGCCAGTAGTATAGATGGACGGCTCTATGGCTACACCTTC. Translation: CASSIDGRLYGYTF.

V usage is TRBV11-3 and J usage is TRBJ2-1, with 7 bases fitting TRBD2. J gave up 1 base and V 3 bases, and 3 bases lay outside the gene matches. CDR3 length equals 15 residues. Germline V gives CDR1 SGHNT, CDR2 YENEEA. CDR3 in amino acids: CASSLGGMSYNEQFF. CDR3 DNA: TGTGCCAGCAGCTTGGGGGGGATGTCCTACAATGAGCAGTTCTTC.

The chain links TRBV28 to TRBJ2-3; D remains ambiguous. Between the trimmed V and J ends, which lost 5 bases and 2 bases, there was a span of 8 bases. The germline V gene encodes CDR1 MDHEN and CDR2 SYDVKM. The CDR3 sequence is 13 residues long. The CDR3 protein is CASSIPNTDTQYF. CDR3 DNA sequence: TGTGCCAGCAGTATACCAAACACAGATACGCAGTATTTT. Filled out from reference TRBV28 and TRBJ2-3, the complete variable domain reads DVKVTQSSRYLVKRTGEKVFLECVQDMDHENMFWYRQDPGLGLRLIYFSYDVKMKEKGDIPEGYSVSREKKERFSLILESASTNQTSMYLCASSIPNTDTQYFGPGTRLTVL.

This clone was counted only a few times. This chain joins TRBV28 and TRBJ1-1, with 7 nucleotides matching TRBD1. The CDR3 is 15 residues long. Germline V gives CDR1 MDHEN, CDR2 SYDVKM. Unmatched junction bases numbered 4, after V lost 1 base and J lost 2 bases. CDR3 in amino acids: CASSLFRGRNTEAFF. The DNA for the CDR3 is TGTGCCAGCAGTTTATTTAGGGGGCGAAACACTGAAGCTTTCTTT. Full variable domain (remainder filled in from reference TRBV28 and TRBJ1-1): DVKVTQSSRYLVKRTGEKVFLECVQDMDHENMFWYRQDPGLGLRLIYFSYDVKMKEKGDIPEGYSVSREKKERFSLILESASTNQTSMYLCASSLFRGRNTEAFFGQGTRLTVV.

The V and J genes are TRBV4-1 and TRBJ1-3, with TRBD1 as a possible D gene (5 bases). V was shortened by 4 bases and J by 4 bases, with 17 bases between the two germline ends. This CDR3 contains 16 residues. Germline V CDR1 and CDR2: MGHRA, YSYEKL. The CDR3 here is CASSLLGGEFGNTIYF. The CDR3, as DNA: TGCGCCAGCAGCCTCCTCGGGGGGGAATTCGGAAACACCATATATTTT.

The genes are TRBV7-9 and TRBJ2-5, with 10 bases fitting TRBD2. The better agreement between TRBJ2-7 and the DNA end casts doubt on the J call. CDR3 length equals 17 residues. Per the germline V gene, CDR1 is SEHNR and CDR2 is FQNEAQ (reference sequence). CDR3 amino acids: CASSPIAGGVSSAEQYF. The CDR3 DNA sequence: TGTGCCAGCAGCCCAATAGCGGGAGGAGTCTCTTCGGCCGAGCAGTACTTC.

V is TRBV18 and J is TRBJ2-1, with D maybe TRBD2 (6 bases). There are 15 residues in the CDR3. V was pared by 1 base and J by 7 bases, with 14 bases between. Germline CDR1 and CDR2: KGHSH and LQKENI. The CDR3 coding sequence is TGTGCCAGCTCACCACGGGACGGGAGAGGGAATGAGCAGTTCTTC. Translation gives CASSPRDGRGNEQFF.

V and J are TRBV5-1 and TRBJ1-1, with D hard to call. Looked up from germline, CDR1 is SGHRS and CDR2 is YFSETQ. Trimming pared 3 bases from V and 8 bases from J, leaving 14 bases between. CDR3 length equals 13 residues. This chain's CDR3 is CASSYAREGEAFF. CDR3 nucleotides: TGCGCCAGCAGCTATGCCCGGGAGGGCGAAGCTTTCTTT.

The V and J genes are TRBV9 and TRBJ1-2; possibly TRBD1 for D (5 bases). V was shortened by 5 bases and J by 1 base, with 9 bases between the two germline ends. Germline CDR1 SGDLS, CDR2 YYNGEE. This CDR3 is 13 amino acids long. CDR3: CASRGTVNYGYTF. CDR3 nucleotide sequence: TGTGCCAGCAGGGGGACGGTTAACTATGGCTACACCTTC.

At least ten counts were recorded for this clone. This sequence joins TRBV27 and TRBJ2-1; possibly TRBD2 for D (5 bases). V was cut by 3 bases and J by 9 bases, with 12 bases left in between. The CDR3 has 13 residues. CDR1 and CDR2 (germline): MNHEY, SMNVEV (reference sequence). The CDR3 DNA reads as TGTGCCAGCAGTTTTGGCGGACTGACTGAGCAGTTCTTC. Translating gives CASSFGGLTEQFF.

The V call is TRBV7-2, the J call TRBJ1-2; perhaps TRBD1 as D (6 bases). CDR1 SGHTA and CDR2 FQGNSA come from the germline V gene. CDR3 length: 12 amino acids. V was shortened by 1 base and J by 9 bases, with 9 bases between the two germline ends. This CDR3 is CASSLGTDRYTF. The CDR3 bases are TGTGCCAGCAGCTTAGGGACAGATCGCTACACCTTC. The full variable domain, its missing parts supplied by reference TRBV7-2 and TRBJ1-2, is GAGVSQSPSNKVTEKGKDVELRCDPISGHTALYWYRQSLGQGLEFLIYFQGNSAPDKSGLPSDRFSAERTGGSVSTLTIQRTQQEDSAVYLCASSLGTDRYTFGSGTRLTVV.

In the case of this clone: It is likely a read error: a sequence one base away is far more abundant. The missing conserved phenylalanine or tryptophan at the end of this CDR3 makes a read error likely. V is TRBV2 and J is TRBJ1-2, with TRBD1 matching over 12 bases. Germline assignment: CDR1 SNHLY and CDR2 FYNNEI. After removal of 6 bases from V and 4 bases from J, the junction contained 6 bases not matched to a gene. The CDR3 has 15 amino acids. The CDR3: CASRRDRGLIYGYTL. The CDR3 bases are TGTGCCAGCAGGCGGGACAGGGGGCTCATCTATGGCTACACCCTC.

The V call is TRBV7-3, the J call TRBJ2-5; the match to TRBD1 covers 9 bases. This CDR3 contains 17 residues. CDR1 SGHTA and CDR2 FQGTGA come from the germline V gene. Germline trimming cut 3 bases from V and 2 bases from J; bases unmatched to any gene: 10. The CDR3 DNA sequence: TGTGCCAGCAGCTTGGGGTCGGGGACAGGGCAACAAGAGACCCAGTACTTC. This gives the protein CASSLGSGTGQQETQYF. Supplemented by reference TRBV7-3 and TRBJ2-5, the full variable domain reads GAGVSQTPSNKVTEKGKYVELRCDPISGHTALYWYRQSLGQGPEFLIYFQGTGAADDSGLPNDRFFAVRPEGSVSTLKIQRTERGDSAVYLCASSLGSGTGQQETQYFGPGTRLLVL.

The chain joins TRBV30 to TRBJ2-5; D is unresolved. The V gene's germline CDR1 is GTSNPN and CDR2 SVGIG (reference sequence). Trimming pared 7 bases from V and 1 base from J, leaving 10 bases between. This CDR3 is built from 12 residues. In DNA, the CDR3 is TGTGCCTCGCAGAATTTCCAAGAGACCCAGTACTTC. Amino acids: CASQNFQETQYF.

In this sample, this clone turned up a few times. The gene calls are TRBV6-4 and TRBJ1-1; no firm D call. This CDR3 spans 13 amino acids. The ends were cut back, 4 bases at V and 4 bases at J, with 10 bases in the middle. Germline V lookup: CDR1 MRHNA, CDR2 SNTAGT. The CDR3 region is CASSVDGFTEAFF. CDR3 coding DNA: TGTGCCAGCAGTGTGGATGGTTTCACTGAAGCTTTCTTT.

CDR3 coding DNA: TGTGCCAGCAGTTACTCGAGCGGCAGGGGCAATGAGCAGTTCTTC. This sequence encodes CASSYSSGRGNEQFF. The chain combines TRBV6-5 with TRBJ2-1; possibly TRBD1 for D (6 bases). Trimming removed 0 bases at V and 6 bases at J, with 12 bases between. CDR3 length: 15 amino acids. Germline V gene data show CDR1 as MNHEY and CDR2 as SVGAGI.